The clone carrying this T cell receptor beta chain was observed a single time. Its specificity is not known. Time point defined: newly diagnosed GD, antithyroid drugs for less than 3 months. The TCR library was prepared using RNA isolated from PBMCs. Germline CDR1 is SNHLY and CDR2 is FYNNEI. This CDR3 has 12 amino acids. The V and J ends lost 8 bases and 2 bases respectively, with 8 bases between them. Both iRepertoire HTBI primers and Arm-PCR of CDR3 regions were used to build the TCR beta libraries. TCRdb recomputed calls from the multiplex PCR reads with MiXCR, one row per CDR3 protein. The table records a few hundred thousand distinct CDR3 sequences, approximately 18% of them present only once. The sample is drawn from a study of regulatory T cells in long-lasting Graves disease. Study-level findings and limits: Persistent Graves' patients had lower TCR diversity than newly diagnosed ones. Persistent disease preferred TRBV28, TRBJ1-2 and TRBJ2-5; new disease, TRBV20-1 and TRBJ2-1.

In addition, the sample was reused for a study of T cells in Graves' hyperthyroidism and ophthalmopathy. As that study records: Researchers barred patients who had uncontrolled infection, other autoimmune disease, pregnancy or lactation.

Sequences were derived from peripheral blood mononuclear cells (PBMCs), sampled at new diagnosis, from a patient treated with antithyroid drugs. This chain links TRBV2 with TRBJ2-3; the D gene is possibly TRBD1 (6 bases). The origin of this receptor is a woman under 40 with Graves disease. The CDR3 loop reads CASGGFTDTQYF. The DNA for the CDR3 is TGTGCCAGCGGGGGCTTCACAGATACGCAGTATTTT.